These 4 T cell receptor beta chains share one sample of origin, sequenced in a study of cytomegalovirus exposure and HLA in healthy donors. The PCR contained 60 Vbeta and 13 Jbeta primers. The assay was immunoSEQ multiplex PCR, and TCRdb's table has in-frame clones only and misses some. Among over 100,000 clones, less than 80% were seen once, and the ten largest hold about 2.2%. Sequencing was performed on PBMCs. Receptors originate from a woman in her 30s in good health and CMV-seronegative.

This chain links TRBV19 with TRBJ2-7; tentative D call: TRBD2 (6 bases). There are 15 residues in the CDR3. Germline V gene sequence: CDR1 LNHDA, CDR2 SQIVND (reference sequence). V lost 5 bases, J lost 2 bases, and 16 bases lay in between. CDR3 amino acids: CASSGGLSLTYEQYF. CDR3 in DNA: TGTGCCAGTAGTGGGGGACTTTCCCTAACCTACGAGCAGTACTTC.

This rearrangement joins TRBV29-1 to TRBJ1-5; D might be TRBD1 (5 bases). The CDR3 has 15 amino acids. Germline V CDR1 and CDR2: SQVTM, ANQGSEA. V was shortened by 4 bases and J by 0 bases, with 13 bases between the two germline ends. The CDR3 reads CSVVVGPYSNQPQHF. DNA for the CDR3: TGCAGCGTTGTTGTGGGGCCGTATAGCAATCAGCCCCAGCATTTT.

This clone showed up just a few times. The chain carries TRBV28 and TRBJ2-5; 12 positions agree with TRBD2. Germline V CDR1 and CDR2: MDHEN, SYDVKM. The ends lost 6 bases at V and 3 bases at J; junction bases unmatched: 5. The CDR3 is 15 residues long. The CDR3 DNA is TGTGCCAGCAGGAGACTAGCGGGAGTCGAAGAGACCCAGTACTTC. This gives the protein CASRRLAGVEETQYF. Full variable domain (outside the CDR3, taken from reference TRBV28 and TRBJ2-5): DVKVTQSSRYLVKRTGEKVFLECVQDMDHENMFWYRQDPGLGLRLIYFSYDVKMKEKGDIPEGYSVSREKKERFSLILESASTNQTSMYLCASRRLAGVEETQYFGPGTRLLVL.

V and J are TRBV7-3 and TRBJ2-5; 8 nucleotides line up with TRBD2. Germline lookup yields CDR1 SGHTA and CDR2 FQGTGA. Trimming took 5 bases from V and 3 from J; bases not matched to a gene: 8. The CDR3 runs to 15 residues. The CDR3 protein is CASSAAGTREETQYF. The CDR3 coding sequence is TGTGCCAGCAGCGCAGCTGGGACTAGGGAAGAGACCCAGTACTTC.